The 2 T cell receptor beta chains given below trace back to one sample, sequenced in a study of blood T cells in healthy people across ages. Together with a sample-barcoded 5' primer, a J-beta primer mix was included in a second PCR lasting about 7 to 11 cycles. Each CDR3 protein is one row after TCRdb ran MiXCR on the 5' RACE reads. The sample lists about 680,000 distinct CDR3 sequences, about half seen once, with under 35% in the top ten. The source material was blood. These receptors were collected from a woman aged 60-75 years in good health.

V gene TRBV2 combines with J gene TRBJ2-2, with D possibly matching TRBD1 (6 bases). This CDR3 has 14 amino acids. CDR1 SNHLY and CDR2 FYNNEI come from the germline V gene. V gave up 6 bases and J gave up 1 base, with 9 bases separating them. The CDR3 bases are TGTGCCAGCAGAGGACAGCAGAACACCGGGGAGCTGTTTTTT. Its translation is CASRGQQNTGELFF.

CDR3 protein: CASSLGGRLAGRETQYF. The CDR3 DNA reads TGTGCCAGCAGCTTAGGGGGGCGACTAGCGGGACGGGAGACCCAGTACTTC. This sequence joins TRBV11-2 and TRBJ2-5, with TRBD2 matching 11 bases. The CDR3 totals 17 residues. Losses at the gene ends were 1 base for V and 5 bases for J; bases not matched to a gene: 9. Germline values: CDR1 SGHAT, CDR2 FQNNGV.